This T cell receptor (beta chain) comes out of a study of blood T cell repertoires in COVID-19. In the study overall: COVID-19 samples collected from the United States, Italy and Spain covered acute and convalescent phases. PBMCs, B-cell-depleted T cells, or T cells provided the cDNA or gDNA that made up the material.

Per the authors' pipeline: Estimation of nucleated cell counts was performed using reference gene primer amplification. Assay used: immunoSEQ multiplex PCR; TCRdb lists only in-frame clones, some missing. From that table come the V and J calls and clone size; the DNA was used to work out D and trimming. The sample includes about 190,000 clones, around 80% of them seen just once. Germline V gene sequence: CDR1 MNHEY, CDR2 SVGEGT. The CDR3 runs to 16 residues. V was pared by 4 bases and J by 5 bases, with 10 bases of the junction left unmatched. V and J are TRBV6-2 or TRBV6-3 and TRBJ2-7; TRBD1 agrees at 11 bases. Sequencing was done on a sample of peripheral blood. The TCR was taken from a woman between 50 and 59 years old with acute or convalescent COVID-19. This CDR3 is CASSSATGQGADEQYF. Here the CDR3 DNA reads TGTGCCAGCAGTTCTGCCACCGGACAGGGGGCGGACGAGCAGTACTTC.